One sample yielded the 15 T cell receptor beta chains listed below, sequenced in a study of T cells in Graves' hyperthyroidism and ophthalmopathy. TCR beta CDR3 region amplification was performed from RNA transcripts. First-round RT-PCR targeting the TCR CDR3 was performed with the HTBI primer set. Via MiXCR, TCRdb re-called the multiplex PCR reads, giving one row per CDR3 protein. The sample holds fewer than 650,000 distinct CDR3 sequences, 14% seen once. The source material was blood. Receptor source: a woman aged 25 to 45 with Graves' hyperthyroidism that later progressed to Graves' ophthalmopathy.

For the CDR3, the DNA is TGCGCCAGCAGCCCCCGGACTAGCGGGAACTTGGGCGAGCAGTACTTC. Its translation is CASSPRTSGNLGEQYF. V and J are TRBV5-1 and TRBJ2-7; TRBD2 aligns across 12 bases. The V gene's germline CDR1 is SGHRS and CDR2 YFSETQ. The J segment lost 6 bases and the V segment lost 4 bases, leaving 11 bases of the junction unmatched. The CDR3 loop spans 16 amino acids.

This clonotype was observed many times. The CDR3 spells CASSKYQQSNEKLFF. The CDR3 DNA sequence: TGTGCCAGCAGTAAATATCAGCAATCCAATGAAAAACTGTTTTTT. This rearrangement joins TRBV2 to TRBJ1-4, with D uncertain. The CDR3 extends over 15 amino acids. V was cut by 5 bases and J by 5 bases, with 15 bases left in between. Germline CDR1 SNHLY, CDR2 FYNNEI.

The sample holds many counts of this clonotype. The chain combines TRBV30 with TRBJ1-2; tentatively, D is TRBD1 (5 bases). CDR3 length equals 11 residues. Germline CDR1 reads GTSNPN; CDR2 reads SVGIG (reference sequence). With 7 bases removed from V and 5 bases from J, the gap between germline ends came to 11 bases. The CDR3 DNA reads TGTGCCTCCGGGGGATTTTATGGCTACACCTTC. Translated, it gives CASGGFYGYTF.

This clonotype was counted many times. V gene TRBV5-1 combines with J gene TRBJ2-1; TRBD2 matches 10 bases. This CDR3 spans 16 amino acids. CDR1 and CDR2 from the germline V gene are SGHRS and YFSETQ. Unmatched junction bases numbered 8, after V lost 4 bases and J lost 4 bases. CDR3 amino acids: CASSRGTSVHYNEQFF. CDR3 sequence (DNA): TGCGCCAGCAGCCGCGGGACTAGCGTACATTACAATGAGCAGTTCTTC. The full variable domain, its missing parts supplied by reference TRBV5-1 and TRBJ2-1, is KAGVTQTPRYLIKTRGQQVTLSCSPISGHRSVSWYQQTPGQGLQFLFEYFSETQRNKGNFPGRFSGRQFSNSRSEMNVSTLELGDSALYLCASSRGTSVHYNEQFFGPGTRLTVL.

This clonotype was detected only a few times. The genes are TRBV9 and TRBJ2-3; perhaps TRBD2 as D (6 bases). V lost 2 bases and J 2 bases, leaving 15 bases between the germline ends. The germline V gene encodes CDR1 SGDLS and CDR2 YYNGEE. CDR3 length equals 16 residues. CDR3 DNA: TGTGCCAGCAGCGTGGGTAGCGCGGGGTTCACAGATACGCAGTATTTT. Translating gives CASSVGSAGFTDTQYF.

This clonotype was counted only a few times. CDR3 nucleotides: TGTGCCAGCAGCCAAGGCCAGCCTCCCAACACCGGGGAGCTGTTTTTT. Translated: CASSQGQPPNTGELFF. This rearrangement joins TRBV3-1 to TRBJ2-2, with D uncertain. Deletions cut 1 base from V and 2 bases from J, with 11 bases between. This CDR3 contains 16 residues. Germline V gene sequence: CDR1 LGHDT, CDR2 YNNKEL (reference sequence).

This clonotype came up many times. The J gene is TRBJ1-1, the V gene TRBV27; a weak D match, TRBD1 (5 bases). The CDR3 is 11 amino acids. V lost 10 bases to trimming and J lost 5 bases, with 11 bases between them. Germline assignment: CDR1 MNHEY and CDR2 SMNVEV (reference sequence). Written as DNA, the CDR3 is TGTGCCACCCTGGGGGGGACTGAAGCTTTCTTT. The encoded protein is CATLGGTEAFF.

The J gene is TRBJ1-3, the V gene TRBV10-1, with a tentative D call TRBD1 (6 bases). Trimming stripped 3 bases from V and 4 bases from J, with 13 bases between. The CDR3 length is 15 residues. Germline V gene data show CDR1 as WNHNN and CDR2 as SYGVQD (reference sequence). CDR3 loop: CASSDRQELGNTIYF. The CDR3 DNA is TGCGCCAGCAGTGATCGACAGGAATTAGGAAACACCATATATTTT.

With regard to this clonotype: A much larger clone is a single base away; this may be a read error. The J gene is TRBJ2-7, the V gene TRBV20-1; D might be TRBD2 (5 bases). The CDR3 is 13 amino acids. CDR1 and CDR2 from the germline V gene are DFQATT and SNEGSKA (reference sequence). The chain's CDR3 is CSASRGEVYGQYF. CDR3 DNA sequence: TGCAGTGCTAGTCGGGGAGAAGTCTACGGGCAGTACTTC.

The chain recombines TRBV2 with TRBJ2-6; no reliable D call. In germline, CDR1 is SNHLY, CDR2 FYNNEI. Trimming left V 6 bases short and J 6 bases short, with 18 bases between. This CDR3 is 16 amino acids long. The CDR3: CASRGRAGIEANVLTF. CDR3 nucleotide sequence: TGTGCCAGCAGAGGACGGGCTGGGATTGAGGCCAACGTCCTGACTTTC.

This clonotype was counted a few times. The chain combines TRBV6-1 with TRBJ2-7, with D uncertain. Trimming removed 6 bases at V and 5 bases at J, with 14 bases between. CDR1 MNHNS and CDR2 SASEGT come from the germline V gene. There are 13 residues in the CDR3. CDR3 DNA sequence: TGTGCCAGCAGCCCGGGTCTCCCCGACGAGCAGTACTTC. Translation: CASSPGLPDEQYF.

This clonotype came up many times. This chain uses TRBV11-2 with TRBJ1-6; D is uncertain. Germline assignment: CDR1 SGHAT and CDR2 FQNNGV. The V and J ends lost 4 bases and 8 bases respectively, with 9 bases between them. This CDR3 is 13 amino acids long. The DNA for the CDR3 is TGTGCCAGCAGCTCGTCTCGGGATTCACCCCTCCACTTT. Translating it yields CASSSSRDSPLHF.

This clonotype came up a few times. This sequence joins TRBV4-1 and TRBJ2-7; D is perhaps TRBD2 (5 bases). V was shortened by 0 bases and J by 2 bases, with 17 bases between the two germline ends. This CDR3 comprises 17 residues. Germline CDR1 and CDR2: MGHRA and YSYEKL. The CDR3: CASSQEQSSGVTYEQYF. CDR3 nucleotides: TGCGCCAGCAGCCAAGAGCAGTCGAGCGGCGTGACCTACGAGCAGTACTTC.

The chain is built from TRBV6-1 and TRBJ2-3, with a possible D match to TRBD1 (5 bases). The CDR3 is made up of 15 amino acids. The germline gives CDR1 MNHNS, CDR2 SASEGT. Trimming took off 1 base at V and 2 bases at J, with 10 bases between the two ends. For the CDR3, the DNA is TGTGCCAGCAGTGAAGAAGGGGTTTACACAGATACGCAGTATTTT. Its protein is CASSEEGVYTDTQYF.

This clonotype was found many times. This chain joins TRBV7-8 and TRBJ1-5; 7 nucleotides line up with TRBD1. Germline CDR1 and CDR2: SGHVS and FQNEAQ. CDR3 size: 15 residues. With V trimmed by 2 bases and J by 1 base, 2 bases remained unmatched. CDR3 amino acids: CASSLPGGSNQPQHF. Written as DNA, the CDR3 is TGTGCCAGCAGCTTACCAGGGGGAAGCAATCAGCCCCAGCATTTT.